These 20 T cell receptor beta chains originate from one sample sequenced in a study of T cells in Graves' hyperthyroidism and ophthalmopathy. Researchers took RNA transcripts and amplified the TCR beta CDR3 regions from them. During a first-round RT-PCR of the TCR CDR3, the HTBI primer set was used. TCRdb processed the multiplex PCR reads anew with MiXCR; each CDR3 protein has one entry. The sample contains some 380,000 distinct CDR3 sequences, about 13% of which appear only once. Source material: blood. The receptors come from a man between 25 and 39 years old with Graves' hyperthyroidism that later progressed to Graves' ophthalmopathy.

This clonotype was counted a few times. The chain links TRBV12-3 or TRBV12-4 to TRBJ2-2; D gene ambiguous. The V gene lost 7 bases and the J gene lost 1 base, with 4 bases spanning the gap. This CDR3 spans 12 amino acids. The CDR3 DNA reads as TGTGCCAGCACCAAGAACACCGGGGAGCTGTTTTTT. Translation: CASTKNTGELFF.

This clonotype was picked up one time. This sequence joins TRBV6-1 and TRBJ2-3; TRBD2 matches at 11 bases. The ends lost 4 bases at V and 2 bases at J; junction bases unmatched: 5. Germline V CDR1 and CDR2: MNHNS, SASEGT. CDR3 size: 16 residues. The CDR3 coding sequence is TGTGCCAGCAGTGGCCCTAGCGGGGGGCTCACAGATACGCAGTATTTT. Its translation: CASSGPSGGLTDTQYF.

Details on this clonotype: Since no conserved phenylalanine or tryptophan closes the CDR3, a read error is the likely cause. The chain recombines TRBV12-3 or TRBV12-4 with TRBJ2-7; D remains ambiguous. The CDR3 sequence is 18 residues long. Trimming left V 4 bases short and J 4 bases short, with 26 bases between. DNA of the CDR3: TGTGCCAGCAGTTACGACCGGGTCACCGGTGGCGAGTATTACGAGCAGTACCTC. Protein product: CASSYDRVTGGEYYEQYL.

At least ten counts were recorded for this clonotype. The V and J genes are TRBV27 and TRBJ1-2; D is ambiguous. Germline V gives CDR1 MNHEY, CDR2 SMNVEV (reference sequence). The V end lost 3 bases, the J end lost 0 bases, and 14 bases lay between the germline ends. The CDR3 consists of 16 residues. The CDR3 nucleotides are TGTGCCAGCAGTTTGTCCGGGGAAACCGCTAACTATGGCTACACCTTC. This translates into CASSLSGETANYGYTF.

Many counts were recorded for this clonotype. In DNA, the CDR3 is TGTGCCAGCAGTTTCGGGACAGGGAGAGGCTACGAGCAGTACTTC. Translated: CASSFGTGRGYEQYF. The chain is built from TRBV28 and TRBJ2-7, with 9 bases fitting TRBD1. The CDR3 contains 15 residues. V dropped 3 bases and J dropped 3; count of bases not matched to a gene: 6. Per germline, CDR1 MDHEN and CDR2 SYDVKM.

This clonotype has only a few counts. The chain uses TRBV9 and TRBJ1-3; D gene uncertain. This CDR3 comprises 16 residues. Germline V gene data show CDR1 as SGDLS and CDR2 as YYNGEE. Trimming took off 4 bases at V and 0 bases at J, with 14 bases between the two ends. The CDR3 DNA is TGTGCCAGCAGCAAAGACCAGACTTCCTCTGGAAACACCATATATTTT. It translates to CASSKDQTSSGNTIYF.

J is TRBJ1-2 and V is TRBV4-1; a possible D gene is TRBD1 (5 bases). V was shortened by 5 bases and J by 0 bases, with 16 bases between the two germline ends. Germline loops: CDR1 MGHRA, CDR2 YSYEKL. This CDR3 comprises 16 residues. CDR3 DNA: TGCGCCAGCAGCGAAGGGGCTGGCGGAGCTAACTATGGCTACACCTTC. Translated, it gives CASSEGAGGANYGYTF.

The chain has TRBV27 and TRBJ2-1; D might be TRBD2 (6 bases). Germline loops: CDR1 MNHEY, CDR2 SMNVEV (reference sequence). The CDR3 loop spans 13 amino acids. The V gene lost 6 bases and the J gene lost 2 bases, with 8 bases spanning the gap. CDR3 protein: CASRRDAYNEQFF. CDR3 nucleotides: TGTGCCAGCAGGCGGGATGCCTACAATGAGCAGTTCTTC.

This clonotype was seen ten or more times. The rearrangement joins TRBV6-1 to TRBJ2-7; 7 bases line up with TRBD1. The V gene's germline CDR1 is MNHNS and CDR2 SASEGT. Losses at the gene ends were 7 bases for V and 2 bases for J; bases not matched to a gene: 5. CDR3 length: 13 amino acids. The CDR3 nucleotides are TGTGCCAGCACCTGGGACAGAGCCTACGAGCAGTACTTC. This gives the protein CASTWDRAYEQYF.

This clonotype appeared a few times. This rearrangement joins TRBV12-3 or TRBV12-4 to TRBJ2-2, with D unclear. V lost 3 bases, J lost 0 bases, and 11 bases lay in between. This CDR3 spans 16 amino acids. The CDR3 reads CASSFWGVPNTGELFF. CDR3 DNA: TGTGCCAGCAGTTTCTGGGGTGTACCGAACACCGGGGAGCTGTTTTTT.

This clonotype came up many times. The rearrangement joins TRBV6-1 to TRBJ1-4, with 8 bases identical to TRBD1. The CDR3 is 15 residues long. V was clipped by 6 bases and J by 5 bases; unmatched bases: 8. Germline V CDR1 and CDR2: MNHNS, SASEGT. Written as DNA, the CDR3 is TGTGCCAGCAGCGGACGGACAGGGAGAAATGAAAAACTGTTTTTT. Encoded protein: CASSGRTGRNEKLFF.

There are many counts of this clonotype. V and J are TRBV11-2 and TRBJ2-5; 7 bases map to TRBD1. The CDR3 has 14 residues. J lost 5 bases, V lost 4 bases, and 7 bases had no gene match. CDR1 SGHAT and CDR2 FQNNGV come from the germline V gene. CDR3 coding DNA: TGTGCCAGCAGCTCCCTACAGGGGTGGGAGACCCAGTACTTC. As protein: CASSSLQGWETQYF. Full variable domain (rest looked up from reference TRBV11-2 and TRBJ2-5): EAGVAQSPRYKIIEKRQSVAFWCNPISGHATLYWYQQILGQGPKLLIQFQNNGVVDDSQLPKDRFSAERLKGVDSTLKIQPAKLEDSAVYLCASSSLQGWETQYFGPGTRLLVL.

The chain carries TRBV27 and TRBJ2-3, with 9 bases fitting TRBD2. There are 16 residues in the CDR3. With V trimmed by 5 bases and J by 2 bases, 8 bases remained unmatched. Germline CDR1 is MNHEY and CDR2 is SMNVEV (reference sequence). CDR3 amino acids: CASSPSLAGVTDTQYF. CDR3 in DNA: TGTGCCAGCAGTCCCTCCTTAGCGGGGGTCACAGATACGCAGTATTTT.

The chain joins TRBV5-5 to TRBJ2-2; 9 positions match TRBD1. The CDR3 totals 14 residues. The germline V gene has CDR1 SGHKS and CDR2 YYEKEE (reference sequence). Losses at the gene ends were 4 bases for V and 8 bases for J; bases not matched to a gene: 6. In nucleotides, the CDR3 is TGTGCCAGCAGCCCCGGGACAGGGAAGGGGGAGCTGTTTTTT. This codes for CASSPGTGKGELFF.

A few counts support this clonotype. The CDR3 reads CASSFGRGRRRSYNEQFF. For the CDR3, the DNA is TGTGCCAGCAGTTTCGGCAGGGGGCGAAGGAGATCCTACAATGAGCAGTTCTTC. The rearrangement uses TRBV28 and TRBJ2-1; 8 bases are shared with TRBD1. This CDR3 region has 18 residues. The V and J ends lost 3 bases and 1 base, in that order; junction bases with no gene match: 11. Germline CDR1 is MDHEN and CDR2 is SYDVKM.

This clonotype came up many times. The chain combines TRBV16 with TRBJ2-7; D unclear. V lost 4 bases, J lost 5 bases, and 12 bases lay in between. The CDR3 totals 13 residues. Germline CDR1 reads KGHSY; CDR2 reads FQNENV. The CDR3 sequence: CASSRRESDEQYF. CDR3 DNA: TGTGCCAGCAGCCGACGAGAGAGCGACGAGCAGTACTTC. Full variable domain (remainder filled in from reference TRBV16 and TRBJ2-7): GEEVAQTPKHLVRGEGQKAKLYCAPIKGHSYVFWYQQVLKNEFKFLISFQNENVFDETGMPKERFSAKCLPNSPCSLEIQATKLEDSAVYFCASSRRESDEQYFGPGTRLTVT.

Many counts were recorded for this clonotype. This sequence joins TRBV9 and TRBJ1-5; D unclear. CDR1 is SGDLS, CDR2 YYNGEE, per germline. The CDR3 runs to 13 residues. V was pared by 2 bases and J by 4 bases, with 7 bases between. The DNA for the CDR3 is TGTGCCAGCAGCGTTTTGGGGAATCAGCCCCAGCATTTT. Protein sequence: CASSVLGNQPQHF.

This clonotype was counted only a few times. This chain uses TRBV10-3 with TRBJ2-7, with D hard to call. V lost 10 bases, J lost 3 bases, and 1 base lay in between. This CDR3 region has 8 residues. Per the germline V gene, CDR1 is ENHRY and CDR2 is SYGVKD. The CDR3 sequence: CASYEQYF. The DNA for the CDR3 is TGTGCCAGCTACGAGCAGTACTTC.

This clonotype was detected ten times or more. The chain joins TRBV6-5 to TRBJ1-2; a weak D match, TRBD1 (5 bases). The V end was cut by 0 bases, the J end by 4 bases, with 9 bases between. There are 14 residues in the CDR3. Looked up from germline, CDR1 is MNHEY and CDR2 is SVGAGI. The CDR3 loop is CASSYSGTAYGYTF. The DNA for the CDR3 is TGTGCCAGCAGTTACTCCGGGACGGCCTATGGCTACACCTTC.

This clonotype was recorded a few times. The chain is built from TRBV30 and TRBJ1-2; weak D call: TRBD1 (5 bases). V was pared by 3 bases and J by 6 bases, with 11 bases between. Germline V CDR1 and CDR2: GTSNPN, SVGIG (reference sequence). The CDR3 consists of 12 residues. DNA of the CDR3: TGTGCCTGGAGCGGGGGTCTGCATGGCTACACCTTC. Amino acids: CAWSGGLHGYTF.